This T cell receptor beta chain was recorded in a study of blood T cell repertoires in COVID-19. The germline V gene encodes CDR1 SGHTA and CDR2 FQGTGA. The J segment lost 6 bases and the V segment lost 1 base, leaving 6 bases of the junction unmatched. The CDR3 spans 15 residues. As processed by the authors: Researchers report that nucleated cell counts were estimated from reference gene primer amplification. Produced via immunoSEQ multiplex PCR; TCRdb's table is partial and in-frame only. V and J calls plus clone size are reproduced from that table; the DNA served to infer D and trimming. The sample records some 200,000 clones, roughly nine tenths being singletons.

The receptor's source is a man aged 30 to 39 with acute or convalescent COVID-19. The chain links TRBV7-3 to TRBJ2-1; 7 bases fit TRBD1. Sequenced material: peripheral blood. The CDR3 DNA sequence: TGTGCCAGCAGCTTAAACACAGGGGTTGCCAATGAGCAGTTCTTC. This codes for CASSLNTGVANEQFF.